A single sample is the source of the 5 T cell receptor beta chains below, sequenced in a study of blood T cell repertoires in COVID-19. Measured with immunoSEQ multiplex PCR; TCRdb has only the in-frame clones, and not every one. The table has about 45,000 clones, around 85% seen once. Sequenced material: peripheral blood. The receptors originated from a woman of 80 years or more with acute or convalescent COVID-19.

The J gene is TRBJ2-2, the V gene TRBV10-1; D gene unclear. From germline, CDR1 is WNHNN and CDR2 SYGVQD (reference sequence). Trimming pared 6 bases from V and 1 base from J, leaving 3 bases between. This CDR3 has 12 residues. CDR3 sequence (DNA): TGCGCCAGCAGCCGGAACACCGGGGAGCTGTTTTTT. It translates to CASSRNTGELFF.

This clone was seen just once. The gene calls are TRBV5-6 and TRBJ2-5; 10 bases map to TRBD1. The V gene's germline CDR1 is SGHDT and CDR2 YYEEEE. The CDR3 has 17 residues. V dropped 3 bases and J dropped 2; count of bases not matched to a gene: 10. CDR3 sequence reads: CASSSSPGTGEQETQYF. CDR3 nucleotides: TGTGCCAGCAGCTCCTCCCCCGGGACAGGGGAACAAGAGACCCAGTACTTC. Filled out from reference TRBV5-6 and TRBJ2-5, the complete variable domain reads DAGVTQSPTHLIKTRGQQVTLRCSPKSGHDTVSWYQQALGQGPQFIFQYYEEEERQRGNFPDRFSGHQFPNYSSELNVNALLLGDSALYLCASSSSPGTGEQETQYFGPGTRLLVL.

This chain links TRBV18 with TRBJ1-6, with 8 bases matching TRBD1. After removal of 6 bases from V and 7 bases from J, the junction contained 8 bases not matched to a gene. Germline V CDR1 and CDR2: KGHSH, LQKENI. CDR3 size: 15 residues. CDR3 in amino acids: CASSISGQGNSPLHF. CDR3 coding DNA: TGTGCCAGCTCTATCTCAGGACAGGGAAATTCACCCCTCCACTTT.

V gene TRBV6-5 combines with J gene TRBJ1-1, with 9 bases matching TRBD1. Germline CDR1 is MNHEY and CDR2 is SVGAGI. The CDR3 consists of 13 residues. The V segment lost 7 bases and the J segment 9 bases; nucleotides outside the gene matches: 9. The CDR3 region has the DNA TGTGCCAGCAACGAGGGACAGGGAAGGAAAGCTTTCTTT. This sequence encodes CASNEGQGRKAFF.

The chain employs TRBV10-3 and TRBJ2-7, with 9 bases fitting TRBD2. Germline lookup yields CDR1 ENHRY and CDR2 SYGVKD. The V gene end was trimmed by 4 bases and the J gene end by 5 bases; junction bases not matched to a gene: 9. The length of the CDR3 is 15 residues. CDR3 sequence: CAISGGPAGGNEQYF. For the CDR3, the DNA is TGTGCCATCAGTGGGGGTCCAGCGGGGGGAAACGAGCAGTACTTC.